Below are 29 T cell receptor beta chains sequenced from a single sample in a study of CD8+ T cells in alopecia areata. RNA was extracted and reverse transcribed into cDNA as the sequencing template. Assay used: immunoSEQ multiplex PCR; TCRdb lists only in-frame clones, some missing. The data show under 250,000 clones, with 50% to 60% seen just once and more than 0.4% held by the top ten. Material: CD4+ T cells sorted from blood, obtained at week 0. The source of these receptors is a human donor with alopecia areata.

This clone was seen only a few times. The gene calls are TRBV7-2 and TRBJ1-2, with TRBD1 matching over 7 bases. The trim removed 5 bases at V and 7 bases at J, leaving 4 bases unmatched. There are 12 residues in the CDR3. Germline V gene data show CDR1 as SGHTA and CDR2 as FQGNSA. In nucleotides, the CDR3 is TGTGCCAGCAGCCAACAGGGGATTGGCTACACCTTC. Encoded protein: CASSQQGIGYTF.

This clone appeared a few times. The chain has TRBV2 and TRBJ2-7; 8 bases align to TRBD2. The CDR3 contains 13 residues. The germline V gene encodes CDR1 SNHLY and CDR2 FYNNEI. V lost 5 bases to trimming and J lost 7 bases; unmatched junction nucleotides: 7. The CDR3 spells CASSSTSGWEQYF. The CDR3 DNA sequence: TGTGCCAGCAGTAGTACTAGCGGATGGGAGCAGTACTTC.

This clone was observed a few times. The chain recombines TRBV4-1 with TRBJ2-3; possibly TRBD1 or TRBD2 for D (5 bases each). Germline CDR1 MGHRA, CDR2 YSYEKL. Trimming cost V 4 bases and J 2 bases, with 16 bases left between them. The CDR3 length is 16 residues. CDR3 nucleotide sequence: TGCGCCAGCAGCCCTGGGGCGACGGGGATCACAGATACGCAGTATTTT. This codes for CASSPGATGITDTQYF.

This rearrangement joins TRBV29-1 to TRBJ2-3; D may be TRBD1 (6 bases). The CDR3 runs 13 residues. CDR1 and CDR2 (germline): SQVTM, ANQGSEA. The CDR3 reads CRVSGTQGDTQYF. The CDR3 region has the DNA TGCAGGGTATCAGGGACACAAGGGGATACGCAGTATTTT.

This chain uses TRBV10-1 with TRBJ2-1, with D perhaps matching TRBD2 (5 bases). CDR1 is WNHNN, CDR2 SYGVQD, per germline (reference sequence). This CDR3 contains 13 residues. V lost 6 bases and J lost 6, with 12 bases in between. CDR3 sequence reads: CASSGGLANEQFF. CDR3 sequence (DNA): TGCGCCAGCAGCGGTGGACTCGCCAATGAGCAGTTCTTC.

The chain links TRBV30 to TRBJ1-1; D is unresolved. Germline values: CDR1 GTSNPN, CDR2 SVGIG (reference sequence). The CDR3 is 14 amino acids. Trimming cost V 4 bases and J 4 bases, with 16 bases left between them. CDR3 DNA: TGTGCCTGGAACTTAGGACCCCAAGGCACTGAAGCTTTCTTT. Encoded protein: CAWNLGPQGTEAFF.

This clone was picked up a small number of times. The genes are TRBV19 and TRBJ2-1; D is tentatively TRBD1 or TRBD2 (5 bases each). The CDR3 has 13 residues. Germline V gene sequence: CDR1 LNHDA, CDR2 SQIVND (reference sequence). Trimming took 5 bases from V and 6 from J, leaving 11 bases between them. The CDR3 coding sequence is TGTGCCAGTAGTCCGGGACGTGGCAATGAGCAGTTCTTC. As protein: CASSPGRGNEQFF.

This chain joins TRBV28 and TRBJ2-5; possibly TRBD1 for D (6 bases). The CDR3 runs 15 residues. Germline V gives CDR1 MDHEN, CDR2 SYDVKM. V was pared by 5 bases and J by 5 bases, with 18 bases between. Here the CDR3 reads CASSPPQGPGETQYF. CDR3 bases: TGTGCCAGCAGTCCACCGCAGGGGCCGGGGGAGACCCAGTACTTC.

J is TRBJ2-5 and V is TRBV27, with TRBD2 matching over 8 bases. The V gene's germline CDR1 is MNHEY and CDR2 SMNVEV (reference sequence). The CDR3 consists of 16 residues. The ends lost 1 base at V and 4 bases at J; junction bases unmatched: 8. The CDR3 bases are TGTGCCAGCAGTTTATACCTACCGGGAGGGGCAGAGACCCAGTACTTC. It codes for CASSLYLPGGAETQYF.

The chain recombines TRBV19 with TRBJ1-1; D unresolved. Germline CDR1 and CDR2: LNHDA and SQIVND (reference sequence). This CDR3 is 12 amino acids long. V lost 5 bases and J lost 8, with 12 bases in between. The CDR3 coding sequence is TGTGCCAGTAGTCCCCGGTGGTCCGAAGCTTTCTTT. Translation: CASSPRWSEAFF.

The chain recombines TRBV5-4 with TRBJ1-2; 7 nucleotides align to TRBD1. Germline-derived CDR1 and CDR2 are SGHNT and YYREEE (reference sequence). The length of the CDR3 is 14 residues. J lost 5 bases, V lost 6 bases, and 10 bases had no gene match. This chain's CDR3 is CASKTGGGPYGYTF. CDR3 coding DNA: TGTGCCAGCAAAACGGGAGGGGGCCCTTATGGCTACACCTTC.

The chain uses TRBV10-3 and TRBJ1-5; 7 nucleotides agree with TRBD1. With V trimmed by 2 bases and J by 10 bases, 5 bases remained unmatched. Germline V gene data show CDR1 as ENHRY and CDR2 as SYGVKD. The CDR3 covers 13 residues. CDR3 in DNA: TGTGCCATCAGTGAGGAGCAGGGGGTACCCCAGCATTTT. Its protein product is CAISEEQGVPQHF.

The chain links TRBV5-1 to TRBJ2-3; TRBD2 agrees at 10 bases. The germline V gene has CDR1 SGHRS and CDR2 YFSETQ. This CDR3 has 16 amino acids. After removal of 4 bases from V and 0 bases from J, the junction contained 5 bases not matched to a gene. The CDR3 DNA reads TGCGCCAGCAGCCTGTGGACTAGCGGAAGCACAGATACGCAGTATTTT. Protein product: CASSLWTSGSTDTQYF.

This rearrangement joins TRBV4-1 to TRBJ1-2, with D perhaps matching TRBD1 (6 bases). Germline V CDR1 and CDR2: MGHRA, YSYEKL. With 2 bases removed from V and 4 bases from J, the gap between germline ends came to 14 bases. CDR3 size: 15 residues. CDR3 coding DNA: TGCGCCAGCAGCCAACAAACAGGGTCCGGCTATGGCTACACCTTC. Its protein product is CASSQQTGSGYGYTF.

J is TRBJ2-7 and V is TRBV18, with D possibly called TRBD1 or TRBD2 (5 bases each). The CDR3 contains 15 residues. CDR1 is KGHSH, CDR2 LQKENI, per germline. Trimming took off 1 base at V and 7 bases at J, with 17 bases between the two ends. CDR3 nucleotides: TGTGCCAGCTCACCACTTTCCAGGGACCCTAGGGAGCAGTACTTC. Its translation: CASSPLSRDPREQYF.

CDR3 loop: CASSPGGTGELFF. The CDR3 DNA reads TGTGCCAGCAGTCCGGGAGGGACCGGGGAGCTGTTTTTT. The chain uses TRBV6-6 and TRBJ2-2, with 8 bases aligning to TRBD2. Trimming at V came to 5 bases and at J to 5 bases, leaving 1 base not matched to a gene. CDR1 is MNHNY, CDR2 SVGAGI, per germline (reference sequence). The CDR3 runs to 13 residues.

V usage is TRBV4-1 and J usage is TRBJ2-4; 8 nucleotides align to TRBD1. Germline V gene sequence: CDR1 MGHRA, CDR2 YSYEKL. The CDR3 is 15 residues long. With 1 base clipped from V and 5 bases from J, the junction kept 4 bases outside the gene matches. The CDR3 DNA reads as TGCGCCAGCAGCCAAGCGACAGGGGAGCAAAACATTCAGTACTTC. The encoded protein is CASSQATGEQNIQYF.

The chain couples TRBV2 to TRBJ1-1; no definite D call. Germline values: CDR1 SNHLY, CDR2 FYNNEI. With 4 bases removed from V and 1 base from J, the gap between germline ends came to 10 bases. The CDR3 extends over 14 amino acids. The DNA of the CDR3 is TGTGCCAGCAGTGCTTGGGTTTCGAACACTGAAGCTTTCTTT. Its translation is CASSAWVSNTEAFF.

The genes are TRBV30 and TRBJ2-7; tentatively, D is TRBD1 or TRBD2 (5 bases each). The length of the CDR3 is 15 residues. V gave up 1 base and J gave up 2 bases, with 15 bases separating them. CDR1 is GTSNPN and CDR2 is SVGIG in the germline V gene (reference sequence). CDR3 loop: CAWSGDQKLAYEQYF. The DNA for the CDR3 is TGTGCCTGGAGTGGGGACCAGAAATTAGCCTACGAGCAGTACTTC.

This clone was seen a single time. J is TRBJ1-4 and V is TRBV9, with TRBD1 as a possible D gene (6 bases). This CDR3 has 13 residues. V dropped 4 bases and J dropped 10 bases, with 14 bases sitting between them. The germline CDR1 and CDR2 sequences are SGDLS and YYNGEE. This CDR3 reads CASSQGSGGKLFF. In DNA form, the CDR3 reads TGTGCCAGCAGCCAGGGGTCTGGCGGAAAACTGTTTTTT.

This chain connects TRBV4-1 to TRBJ2-5, with 7 bases that match TRBD2. This CDR3 comprises 15 residues. Trimming at V came to 1 base and at J to 5 bases, leaving 7 bases not matched to a gene. Germline loops: CDR1 MGHRA, CDR2 YSYEKL. The CDR3 region has the DNA TGCGCCAGCAGCCAAGGGGAGGGGATAGCGGAGACCCAGTACTTC. Residues: CASSQGEGIAETQYF.

The chain is built from TRBV19 and TRBJ1-2, with D maybe TRBD1 (6 bases). Germline CDR1 is LNHDA and CDR2 is SQIVND (reference sequence). V lost 5 bases to trimming and J lost 4 bases, with 17 bases between them. The CDR3 is 15 residues long. In nucleotides, the CDR3 is TGTGCCAGTAGTTCCGGTGGACAGTCCTCCTATGGCTACACCTTC. Translating gives CASSSGGQSSYGYTF.

The V and J genes are TRBV7-2 and TRBJ2-7; D may be TRBD1 or TRBD2 (5 bases each). Per the germline V gene, CDR1 is SGHTA and CDR2 is FQGNSA. V gave up 5 bases and J gave up 7 bases, with 12 bases separating them. This CDR3 spans 12 amino acids. The CDR3 spells CASSQRWGEQYF. CDR3 nucleotides: TGTGCCAGCAGCCAGAGGTGGGGGGAGCAGTACTTC.

In nucleotides, the CDR3 is TGTGCCAGCAGCTTAAGTCTGAACTCTGGGGCCAACGTCCTGACTTTC. Translated: CASSLSLNSGANVLTF. The chain couples TRBV11-2 to TRBJ2-6; no definite D call. The germline V and J ends were trimmed by 2 bases and 0 bases, with 8 bases remaining between them. Germline loops: CDR1 SGHAT, CDR2 FQNNGV. The CDR3 is 16 amino acids. Looking up the rest from reference TRBV11-2 and TRBJ2-6 gives the full variable domain: EAGVAQSPRYKIIEKRQSVAFWCNPISGHATLYWYQQILGQGPKLLIQFQNNGVVDDSQLPKDRFSAERLKGVDSTLKIQPAKLEDSAVYLCASSLSLNSGANVLTFGAGSRLTVL.

This clone was found once. The gene calls are TRBV9 and TRBJ1-1; TRBD1 might be the D (5 bases). V lost 3 bases and J 7 bases, leaving 13 bases between the germline ends. This CDR3 is built from 13 residues. The germline V gene has CDR1 SGDLS and CDR2 YYNGEE. The CDR3 loop is CASSASGRNEAFF. The CDR3 DNA reads as TGTGCCAGCAGCGCCTCGGGACGGAATGAAGCTTTCTTT.

The chain employs TRBV18 and TRBJ1-2; D may be TRBD1 (6 bases). This CDR3 has 14 amino acids. Trimming left V 6 bases short and J 5 bases short, with 16 bases between. Germline V gene data show CDR1 as KGHSH and CDR2 as LQKENI. CDR3 region: CASSTTRTEYGYTF. DNA of the CDR3: TGTGCCAGCTCCACCACGAGGACAGAGTATGGCTACACCTTC.

This chain joins TRBV29-1 and TRBJ2-1, with D uncertain. The germline V gene has CDR1 SQVTM and CDR2 ANQGSEA. The CDR3 has 12 residues. V shed 6 bases and J shed 5 bases, with 11 bases lying between them. CDR3 nucleotides: TGCAGCGTAAGGCAGCTACACAATGAGCAGTTCTTC. Its translation is CSVRQLHNEQFF.

The chain uses TRBV6-5 and TRBJ2-2; D not certain. The CDR3 runs 16 residues. Germline lookup yields CDR1 MNHEY and CDR2 SVGAGI. V lost 0 bases to trimming and J lost 3 bases, with 11 bases between them. Here the CDR3 DNA reads TGTGCCAGCAGTTACTCTTTGGCCAGTCACACCGGGGAGCTGTTTTTT. Translated, it gives CASSYSLASHTGELFF.

This chain uses TRBV11-2 with TRBJ2-1, with D possibly matching TRBD1 (8 bases). CDR3 size: 15 residues. Trimming took 0 bases from V and 9 from J, leaving 15 bases between them. Germline V gives CDR1 SGHAT, CDR2 FQNNGV. CDR3 amino acids: CASSLDTGGGGEQFF. The CDR3 DNA is TGTGCCAGCAGCTTAGATACAGGGGGAGGGGGTGAGCAGTTCTTC.